Each of the 12 T cell receptor beta chains below was sequenced from the same sample in a study of T cells after yellow fever vaccination (dated by TCRdb to about 2019). Per the publication, the treatment or condition label means: live attenuated yellow fever vaccine strain. The library relied on 5' RACE. The instrument was an Illumina HiSeq 2500. TCRdb trimmed public reads at Q25 via fastp, called clones via MiXCR and kept in-frame beta chains. Every distinct CDR3 protein forms one entry, paired with its most common genes and DNA. Across this sample there are approximately 580,000 distinct CDR3 sequences, with 17% seen only once. Of the sample, 15% to 20% is held by the ten largest clones. Sample: PBMCs, taken 5 days after the first yellow fever vaccination. Receptors originate from a man aged 18-30 years who received the YFV17D yellow fever vaccine.

This clonotype was counted a few times. This rearrangement joins TRBV15 to TRBJ2-5; D may be TRBD1 or TRBD2 (7 bases each). Between the trimmed V and J ends, which lost 1 base and 4 bases, there was a span of 13 bases. Germline CDR1 and CDR2: LNHNV and YYDKDF (reference sequence). The CDR3 contains 15 residues. The CDR3 nucleotides read TGTGCCACCAGCAGAGGAGGGGGCGGGGGAGAGACCCAGTACTTC. Its translation: CATSRGGGGGETQYF.

This clonotype was seen at least ten times. The chain has TRBV4-2 and TRBJ2-4, with TRBD2 matching over 15 bases. J gave up 3 bases and V 5 bases, and 11 bases lay outside the gene matches. Germline values: CDR1 LGHNA, CDR2 YNFKEQ. The CDR3 sequence is 19 residues long. The CDR3 loop reads CASSVGLAGGLSGKNIQYF. CDR3 in DNA: TGTGCCAGCAGCGTCGGACTAGCGGGGGGGTTGTCAGGCAAAAACATTCAGTACTTC.

This clonotype was recorded many times. The chain uses TRBV20-1 and TRBJ2-1; TRBD1 aligns across 10 bases. V lost 6 bases to trimming and J lost 10 bases; unmatched junction nucleotides: 9. CDR1 is DFQATT, CDR2 SNEGSKA, per germline (reference sequence). This CDR3 contains 13 residues. The CDR3 reads CSAPRDRGGEQFF. CDR3 DNA: TGCAGTGCGCCAAGGGACAGGGGTGGAGAGCAGTTCTTC.

This clonotype was counted a few times. The chain links TRBV27 to TRBJ1-5; D gene ambiguous. This CDR3 spans 16 amino acids. Between the trimmed V and J ends, which lost 5 bases and 2 bases, there was a span of 16 bases. Germline values: CDR1 MNHEY, CDR2 SMNVEV (reference sequence). The CDR3 region has the DNA TGTGCCAGCAGTACACGGGTCACCAAGGGCAATCAGCCCCAGCATTTT. This gives the protein CASSTRVTKGNQPQHF.

The chain joins TRBV4-1 to TRBJ1-3; D is unresolved. The V gene's germline CDR1 is MGHRA and CDR2 YSYEKL. The CDR3 loop spans 14 amino acids. Trimming took 0 bases from V and 6 from J, leaving 9 bases between them. The CDR3 is CASSQDPGVNTIYF. The DNA of the CDR3 is TGCGCCAGCAGCCAAGATCCGGGTGTAAACACCATATATTTT.

V is TRBV6-5 and J is TRBJ2-3, with D unclear. Trimming took 2 bases from V and 3 from J, leaving 12 bases between them. The germline gives CDR1 MNHEY, CDR2 SVGAGI. This CDR3 has 15 residues. CDR3 nucleotides: TGTGCCAGCAGTTACGGGGTTCCCGTAACAGATACGCAGTATTTT. As protein: CASSYGVPVTDTQYF.

The rearrangement joins TRBV9 to TRBJ2-1; D uncertain. The CDR3 runs to 16 residues. Per the germline V gene, CDR1 is SGDLS and CDR2 is YYNGEE. The ends were cut back, 0 bases at V and 2 bases at J, with 12 bases in the middle. CDR3 sequence (DNA): TGTGCCAGCAGCGTAGAGAGACTCTCACCCTACAATGAGCAGTTCTTC. Translating it yields CASSVERLSPYNEQFF.

V usage is TRBV4-3 and J usage is TRBJ2-2; tentatively, D is TRBD2 (5 bases). This CDR3 is built from 13 residues. The ends were cut back, 6 bases at V and 10 bases at J, with 15 bases in the middle. Per germline, CDR1 LGHNA and CDR2 YSLEER. Here the CDR3 reads CASSRRGMSELFF. The CDR3 coding sequence is TGCGCCAGCAGTCGTCGGGGTATGTCGGAGCTGTTTTTT.

This clonotype was seen only a few times. The chain carries TRBV5-1 and TRBJ1-2; 8 nucleotides agree with TRBD1. This CDR3 has 14 amino acids. The junction had 4 bases not matched to a gene; V was cut back by 4 bases and J by 2 bases. Germline V gene data show CDR1 as SGHRS and CDR2 as YFSETQ. The CDR3 protein is CASSEGQVNYGYTF. Written as DNA, the CDR3 is TGCGCCAGCAGCGAGGGACAGGTCAACTATGGCTACACCTTC.

The chain uses TRBV9 and TRBJ2-5, with 8 bases aligning to TRBD2. The CDR3 extends over 16 amino acids. Looked up from germline, CDR1 is SGDLS and CDR2 is YYNGEE. V trimming: 2 bases; J trimming: 0 bases; junction bases outside the gene matches: 6. This CDR3 is CASSVVPGGYQETQYF. DNA for the CDR3: TGTGCCAGCAGCGTGGTCCCGGGGGGGTACCAAGAGACCCAGTACTTC.

The chain joins TRBV5-4 to TRBJ2-3, with D tentatively TRBD2 (6 bases). There are 15 residues in the CDR3. Trimming stripped 4 bases from V and 11 bases from J, with 23 bases between. In germline, CDR1 is SGHNT, CDR2 YYREEE (reference sequence). DNA of the CDR3: TGTGCCAGCAGCGCCGGAGGACTAAACCGTAATGGGCAGTATTTT. The encoded protein is CASSAGGLNRNGQYF.

The chain couples TRBV10-2 to TRBJ2-7; TRBD1 matches at 7 bases. J gave up 3 bases and V 10 bases, and 6 bases lay outside the gene matches. This CDR3 spans 12 amino acids. Germline loops: CDR1 WSHSY, CDR2 SAAADI. The CDR3 sequence: CATTQGVYEQYF. In DNA form, the CDR3 reads TGCGCCACCACCCAGGGGGTCTACGAGCAGTACTTC.